This T cell receptor beta chain was recovered during a study of cytomegalovirus exposure and HLA in healthy donors (TCRdb year 2017). About the study as a whole: An earlier analysis of about 530 of the donors reported 276 Gb of sequence data and approximately 120 million unique TCR beta sequences obtained from about 179 million T cells. Using immunosequencing, the study profiled T cell repertoires from 500 to 800 subjects and related those repertoires to cytomegalovirus serostatus. Among a few hundred genotyped donors of the cohort, an average of approximately 250,000 unique TCR beta nucleotide sequences were sequenced per donor, about a sixth of them non-productive. The number of donors typed differed by locus, with about 629-640 for A, B, C, DRB1 and DQB1, more than 500 for DQA1, under 610 for DPA1, and approximately 470 for DPB1. In an earlier analysis of around 540 of the donors, high-throughput TCR beta sequencing was used to judge whether each TCR beta V gene segment behaved as functional or pseudogenic. Of the roughly 400 genotyped donors, roughly 76% were placed in the genetic ancestry cluster associated with self-reported Caucasian donors. Rather than using new phenotypic data, the later analysis identified candidate immune exposures from TCR beta sequences and from how often those sequences occurred across donors. A later analysis re-examined previously published TCR beta repertoires from 600 to 700 donors and added high-resolution HLA genotyping to investigate patterns of TCR occurrence. Genome-wide SNP genotypes for about three fifths of the roughly 670 donors were used in a later genetic analysis, which treated that subset as a discovery cohort. The aim of the study was to test whether cataloging public T cell receptors could identify signatures of past pathogen exposure. Class I and class II HLA loci were covered by the typing at four-digit resolution. Alongside the repertoire data, information on donor age, sex, ethnicity and CMV serostatus was compiled. Roughly 5 DR-DQ haplotypes were handled as single units for association and clustering, since linkage in the cohort was strong. The study combined high-throughput TCR immunosequencing, statistical association of individual TCRs with disease status, and machine learning to predict cytomegalovirus infection status. Every discovery cohort repertoire had been produced on one sequencing platform. Along with the roughly 670-subject first cohort, a separate validation cohort of around 120 different subjects was used. Around 320 gigabases of sequencing data and tens of millions of unique TCR sequences were included in an early release covering 500 to 750 HLA-typed donors. What the research found in general, with its limitations: In vitro tests confirmed that three of the cytomegalovirus-associated TCR beta chains recognize cytomegalovirus antigens. Specific HLA alleles were associated with over 15,000 TCR beta sequences at a false discovery rate of 0.05 in a later analysis. Cytomegalovirus status was reported to be diagnosed by the classifier with high specificity and sensitivity in both the original and validation cohorts. In a later analysis, several top co-occurrence clusters were reported to appear linked to parvovirus B19, influenza, CMV and Epstein-Barr virus. A further reported finding was that TCR beta sequences accurately predicted the HLA-A and HLA-B alleles for most subjects in the first cohort. Linkage disequilibrium might explain the correlated functional status among segregating V segments, but an unknown experimental factor could not be excluded. Because HLA typing was missing for some donors at each locus, association tests included only the typed subset. Assigning TCR associations to individual alleles was difficult when HLA alleles, especially DR and DQ, strongly co-occurred. In a later analysis, TCR association rates were found to vary across HLA loci, with the most associated TCRs seen for DRB1 alleles and the fewest for HLA-C alleles. The earlier analysis of a few hundred of the donors excluded fewer than 20 rarely observed V segments, including chromosome 9 orphons, because counts were too low. In a later genetic analysis, fewer N-insertions in productive TCRs were reported among donors in an Asian-associated ancestry cluster than the roughly 640-donor mean. An earlier analysis of 587 of the donors showed that most TCR beta V segments appeared in productive rearrangements either about 87% or about 30% of the time, which broadly matched IMGT annotations. Some IMGT-functional V segments, including TRBV6-2 and TRBV6-3, could not be told apart with the 87-base-pair reads, so those segments were excluded. A cluster of highly shared sequence variants was judged likely to represent a technical artifact of the sequencing pipeline. Across donors, most TCR sequences were observed very rarely, whereas some public TCRs were present in many individuals. Only TCR beta chains were sequenced in this cohort, and the absence of alpha or paired-chain data limited detectable features. The presence/absence analyses assumed that sequencing depth was roughly uniform across donors, and that assumption may not be true. A later analysis found that most CMV-associated TCR beta chains appeared HLA-restricted, with HLA associations seemingly driven largely by CMV exposure. An association between a missense DCLRE1C variant and V-gene and J-gene trimming of TCR beta chains was found in a later genetic analysis and replicated in an independent cohort. The authors suggested that the approach could potentially be generalized to other disease states and immunological phenotypes. The study listed 150 to 200 TCR beta chains as associated with cytomegalovirus. In a later analysis, HLA-associated TCR beta chains showed more clonal expansion and lower generation probabilities than non-associated chains that were equally common. Immune exposure information for the cohort was limited to CMV serostatus.

In the case of this clone: What this receptor recognizes is not known. Per-base quality was not reported, and no clone a single base away is much larger than it.

Library prep was done by the immunoSEQ multiplex PCR assay. A mixture of 60 forward primers for TCR Vbeta segments and 13 reverse primers for TCR Jbeta segments was used in the multiplex PCR. A multiplex PCR assay on genomic DNA amplified the CDR3 region of rearranged TCR beta genes. On the Illumina HiSeq System, the amplified TCR beta libraries were sequenced as 87-base-pair reads. The study's own analysis went as follows. A later analysis counted tens of millions of unique TCR beta chains across the 700 or so repertoires, and approximately 11 million of these chains were shared by at least two donors. Raw reads were error-corrected and collapsed into unique sequences by a nearest-neighbor algorithm in which closely related sequences were merged to remove PCR and sequencing errors. CDR3 sequences were aligned to IMGT reference sequences to assign V, D and J gene segments. For a sequence to be retained, at least a six-nucleotide match to both a V gene segment and a J gene segment was required. A rearrangement was called productive if the CDR3 had no stop codons and remained in frame with V and J, and every other rearrangement was called non-productive. Following IMGT convention, CDR3 was defined as the stretch from the second conserved V-encoded cysteine to the conserved J-encoded phenylalanine. In an earlier analysis of more than 550 of the donors, sequences lacking an unambiguous match to a single V gene segment were excluded. In an earlier analysis of about 590 of the donors, a V segment was called functional when productive rearrangements were above 56.7%, and segregating when the standard deviation between donors exceeded 5%. A statistical classification framework was developed to diagnose cytomegalovirus status using the catalog of TCR beta chain sequences. In a later analysis, V and J genes were assigned by comparing TCR nucleotide sequences against IMGT/GENE-DB human TR gene sequences. A later analysis assigned CDR3 sequences and most-parsimonious VDJ recombination scenarios with the TCRdist pipeline. In a later analysis, every TCR beta chain was defined by the combination of its CDR3 amino acid sequence and its V-gene family, and reads without a unique V-gene family were dropped. A later analysis removed 600 or so highly shared, low-generation-probability nucleotide sequences to deal with suspected cross-contamination and a sequencing artifact. In a later analysis, a clonal expansion index for each public chain was calculated from normalized within-repertoire ranks of inferred template counts. In a later analysis, generation probabilities were computed with a VDJ recombination model fitted to out-of-frame rearrangements, and the resulting probabilities were checked against IGoR. Hypergeometric tests were used in a later analysis to score TCR-TCR, TCR-HLA and TCR-CMV co-occurrence, with a repertoire-size bias correction applied to the TCR pairs. A later analysis estimated false discovery rates by permuting HLA or CMV assignments 20 times. In a later analysis, co-occurring TCRs were grouped with DBSCAN, and TCRdist sequence similarity was added when clustering was performed within HLA-allele-positive subsets. Co-occurrence clustering excluded repertoires with fewer than 30,000 or more than 120,000 public chains, plus five with anomalous nucleotide sharing. This is the immuneACCESS table as TCRdb keeps it, with only in-frame sequences that have V and J called. A part of the clones is gone; compared with another copy, unresolved V genes explain less than half, and the rest is unexplained. V, J and clone size were drawn from that table, and D and trimming were deduced from the DNA. Counted in this sample were approximately 150,000 clones; 65% to 70% of them appeared once. Of the sample, 4% to 5.5% falls within the top ten clones.

The germline V and J ends show losses of 7 bases and 7 bases respectively, and no gene match explains 11 bases of the junction. From the germline V gene (reference sequence), CDR1 is SGHAT and CDR2 is FQDESV. Taken from cysteine to phenylalanine, the CDR3 has 14 residues. CDR3 DNA only is kept here, 42 bases in frame from base 1. In total, 666 healthy bone marrow donors made up the cohort. Cohort members were all nominally healthy when sampled, although unrecorded immune exposures were likely present. The donor tested CMV seropositive and was one of the 289 seropositive cohort members. A peripheral blood sample was provided by each donor, and peripheral blood mononuclear cells were used for TCR beta sequencing. Genomic DNA was extracted from the blood cell samples with the Qiagen DNeasy Blood Extraction Kit.

Source material: PBMCs. This sequence was found in a young woman in good health and CMV-seropositive. The chain was built from TRBV11-1 and TRBJ1-1, with 8 junctional bases fitting TRBD1. The sequence in DNA is TGTGCCAGCAACCCAACAGGGGGATTGATTGAAGCTTTCTTT. The resulting protein is CASNPTGGLIEAFF.